This passage covers 9 T cell receptor beta chains from one sample sequenced in a study of OX40 agonist ivuxolimab in advanced cancers. Data came from immunoSEQ multiplex PCR; TCRdb stores just in-frame clones and leaves some out. The sample consists of tens of thousands of clones, 65% to 90% of them appearing once. The sample consisted of CD4+ or CD8+ T cells sorted from blood, taken in a trial of the OX40 agonist ivuxolimab. These receptors were taken from an adult with an advanced solid tumor such as melanoma, head and neck, liver or kidney cancer.

The chain links TRBV5-6 to TRBJ1-3; 7 nucleotides line up with TRBD1. J gave up 8 bases and V 2 bases, and 1 base lay outside the gene matches. The V gene's germline CDR1 is SGHDT and CDR2 YYEEEE. There are 12 residues in the CDR3. CDR3 in DNA: TGTGCCAGCAGCTTACAGGGGCACACCATATATTTT. Translation: CASSLQGHTIYF. Full variable domain (remainder filled in from reference TRBV5-6 and TRBJ1-3): DAGVTQSPTHLIKTRGQQVTLRCSPKSGHDTVSWYQQALGQGPQFIFQYYEEEERQRGNFPDRFSGHQFPNYSSELNVNALLLGDSALYLCASSLQGHTIYFGEGSWLTVV.

The chain links TRBV6-6 to TRBJ2-3; maybe TRBD1 (6 bases). The CDR3 runs 14 residues. Trimming took 8 bases from V and 2 from J, leaving 14 bases between them. In germline, CDR1 is MNHNY, CDR2 SVGAGI (reference sequence). CDR3 coding DNA: TGTGCCAGCGAGCAGGGGACCCCCACAGATACGCAGTATTTT. Translating gives CASEQGTPTDTQYF.

The rearrangement links TRBV2 to TRBJ1-5; TRBD1 might be the D (6 bases). The CDR3 contains 15 residues. Trimming left V 3 bases short and J 7 bases short, with 16 bases between. Germline values: CDR1 SNHLY, CDR2 FYNNEI. The DNA of the CDR3 is TGTGCCAGCAGTGACTCACAGGGCGAGGGGCAGCCCCAGCATTTT. It yields the protein CASSDSQGEGQPQHF.

This chain links TRBV7-2 with TRBJ1-1; D is unresolved. Germline assignment: CDR1 SGHTA and CDR2 FQGNSA. V was pared by 4 bases and J by 3 bases, with 9 bases between. There are 13 residues in the CDR3. CDR3 DNA: TGTGCCAGCAGCTCCGCGACCCACACTGAAGCTTTCTTT. It is translated as CASSSATHTEAFF.

The V call is TRBV10-3, the J call TRBJ2-5; D is unresolved. CDR3 length equals 13 residues. Germline CDR1 reads ENHRY; CDR2 reads SYGVKD. V was shortened by 4 bases and J by 2 bases, with 8 bases between the two germline ends. The CDR3 DNA is TGTGCCATCAGTGCTAACAGACAAGAGACCCAGTACTTC. Translation gives CAISANRQETQYF.

The CDR3 loop is CASSPGTVSNTGELFF. DNA of the CDR3: TGTGCCAGCTCACCGGGGACAGTTTCGAACACCGGGGAGCTGTTTTTT. The V and J genes are TRBV18 and TRBJ2-2, with 7 bases identical to TRBD1. V dropped 3 bases and J dropped 0; count of bases not matched to a gene: 4. The CDR3 has 16 amino acids. The germline V gene encodes CDR1 KGHSH and CDR2 LQKENI. Based on the CDR3 plus reference TRBV18 and TRBJ2-2, the full variable domain is NAGVMQNPRHLVRRRGQEARLRCSPMKGHSHVYWYRQLPEEGLKFMVYLQKENIIDESGMPKERFSAEFPKEGPSILRIQQVVRGDSAAYFCASSPGTVSNTGELFFGEGSRLTVL.

The V and J genes are TRBV7-3 and TRBJ1-5; 7 bases are a match to TRBD1. Germline CDR1 SGHTA, CDR2 FQGTGA. Unmatched junction bases numbered 5, after V lost 4 bases and J lost 2 bases. The CDR3 is made up of 15 amino acids. Here the CDR3 DNA reads TGTGCCAGCAGCTCCCAGGGGGGGCGCAATCAGCCCCAGCATTTT. Protein product: CASSSQGGRNQPQHF.

The chain uses TRBV6-1 and TRBJ2-7; D is unresolved. There are 14 residues in the CDR3. Germline CDR1 and CDR2: MNHNS and SASEGT. Trimming left V 8 bases short and J 5 bases short, with 19 bases between. CDR3 sequence reads: CASHIGAHGDEQYF. Here the CDR3 DNA reads TGTGCCAGCCATATAGGAGCCCATGGGGACGAGCAGTACTTC.

The CDR3 region has the DNA TGTGCCAGCAGCTTAGATGTCCGCAGCCTAGCCAAAAACATTCAGTACTTC. It yields the protein CASSLDVRSLAKNIQYF. The chain recombines TRBV7-8 with TRBJ2-4, with no clear D. The V end was cut by 1 base, the J end by 0 bases, with 13 bases between. CDR1 and CDR2 from the germline V gene are SGHVS and FQNEAQ. The CDR3 totals 17 residues.